This TCR beta chain was obtained from a study of blood T cells in healthy people across ages. Notes on the study in general: Changes seen in expanded clonotypes were possibly confounded by donor CMV status left unknown. Aged donors had fewer naive CD4+ cells and lower diversity than long-lived donors.

Concerning this clonotype itself: Its antigen is undetermined.

This CDR3 has 13 amino acids. The V end was cut by 1 base, the J end by 8 bases, with 8 bases between. Germline V lookup: CDR1 KGHDR, CDR2 SFDVKD. Primers used in a second PCR of roughly 6 to 12 cycles were a sample-barcoded 5' primer and a J-beta primer mix. TCRdb ran MiXCR on the 5' RACE reads and lists one entry per CDR3 protein. The sample has 780,000 or so distinct CDR3 sequences; roughly 25% are singletons. The data were also submitted as part of a second study, on T cells of mothers and their children. This second study says: Over five children, together with their three healthy Caucasian mothers, made up the donors.

Input material: blood. This TCR was sampled from a boy younger than 18 in good health. V is TRBV24-1 and J is TRBJ2-4, with D tentatively TRBD1 (7 bases). CDR3 in DNA: TGTGCCACCAGTGATTTCAGGGGGGACATTCAGTACTTC. It specifies CATSDFRGDIQYF.